Ten or more counts support the clone carrying this T cell receptor (beta chain). The antigen remains undetermined. TCRdb re-called the 5' RACE reads with MiXCR, one entry per CDR3 protein. The sample lists approximately 43,000 distinct CDR3 sequences, about 4.2% occurring once. Germline-derived CDR1 and CDR2 are SGDLS and YYNGEE. The CDR3 is 16 amino acids. V lost 3 bases and J lost 1; bases outside the gene matches: 9. These data belong to a study of CD8 T cells in ankylosing spondylitis. Findings and limits, study-wide: Previous work reported some of these motif variants in the synovial fluid and blood of reactive arthritis.

The sample comprised blood, either unsorted or a sorted T cell fraction (not recorded which). The clonotype comes from a female donor with ankylosing spondylitis or in good health (not recorded which). The rearrangement uses TRBV9 and TRBJ1-1; 7 bases are a match to TRBD1. CDR3 nucleotides: TGTGCCAGCAGCGCCCGAATCGAGGGGGCGAACACTGAAGCTTTCTTT. Translation gives CASSARIEGANTEAFF.